The following is a TCR beta chain sequence with its context. Its antigen is currently not known. The record has no base qualities; no much larger clone is one base away. DNA from CEF-cultured naive and memory CD4+ T cells underwent immunoSEQ TCR-beta sequencing at survey level. The published analysis was carried out like this. Preprocessing removed nonproductive sequences and CDR3s not starting with C, not ending with F or W, or shorter than 7 amino acids. The MANAFEST web app was used to call antigen-specific clonotypes on the basis of expansion compared with the reference and with other culture wells. A clone was considered positive if significant expansion relative to the reference culture was observed in 2 of 3 replicate wells at an FDR below 0.05. A further requirement for positive clones was significant expansion compared with all other tandem wells, along with an odds ratio above 5. Cultured and uncultured naive and memory CD4+ repertoires were searched for CDR3s previously identified as spike- and CEF-reactive. Pairwise Levenshtein distance, computed with the stringdist R package after three terminal residues were trimmed from each end, was used as the measure of CDR3 homology. Here the immuneACCESS table is served through TCRdb, limited to in-frame sequences with V and J called. Missing clones are a known gap in these copies; in checked studies unresolved V genes cover under half, and the rest lacks a known reason. From that table come the V and J calls and clone size; the DNA was used to work out D and trimming. The sample table shows 25,000 to 35,000 clones, and more than 75% are seen once. The ten largest clones take up under 3.5% of the sample.

The sample belongs to a study of CD4 T cells in relation to SARS-CoV-2 and coronaviruses (TCRdb year 2021). Concerning the study at large: In the ViraFEST assay, PBMCs were cultured with antigen for 9 to 10 days, after which TCR beta CDR3s were sequenced to identify antigen-specific clonal expansions. A median age of about 39 years, with a range of about 20 to 80 years, was recorded for the full convalescent cohort of approximately 12 patients. The approximately 12 convalescent patients included 8 males and 4 females; two subjects were Hispanic. Shared crossreactive spike epitopes were mapped to their HLA restriction using patient-derived lymphoblastoid cell lines. Memory CD4+ T cell crossreactivity between SARS-CoV-2 and common cold coronavirus spike proteins was assessed at the TCR clonotype level in the study. The Adaptive Biotechnologies TCR-sequencing kit was used to sequence samples from a few pre-COVID donors and the naive versus memory experiments, whereas other data were Illumina-based. For other donors in the study, expansion assays were sequenced with a different, Illumina-based TCR-beta assay.

What the work shows at the level of the full study, not this receptor alone: In approximately 65% of donors, memory CD4+ clonotypes turned up that crossrecognized SARS-CoV-2 and at least one common cold coronavirus spike. Naive versus memory sequencing indicated the assay detects memory recall responses rather than primary responses primed during culture. Crossreactive clones showed significantly weaker SARS-CoV-2-driven expansion than monoreactive clones, consistent with antigenic imprinting. Since the crossreactivity analysis centred on spike protein, crossreactivity against other viral proteins was not assessed. Small numbers of patients and of tested TCRs were a limitation of the study. Because no donor provided both pre-pandemic and post-infection samples, tracing the source of pre-existing responses was limited.

Naive and memory CD4+ T cells were separated from cryopreserved PBMCs through CD4 enrichment, which was followed by EasySep naive CD4+ T cell enrichment. For over eight days, 80,000 to 100,000 sorted naive or memory CD4+ T cells were cultured together with CEF peptides and T cell-depleted PBMCs at a 1:1 ratio. Triplicate replicate wells were generally used for each peptide culture condition. PBMCs were isolated from leukapheresis product or whole blood by Ficoll-Paque PLUS gradient centrifugation. PBMCs were either cryopreserved at -140 degrees C or used fresh in the expansion assay. The QIAamp Micro DNA Kit was used to extract genomic DNA from the CD4+ T cells. Measured from the cysteine to the phenylalanine, the CDR3 is 20 residues long. This entry keeps only the CDR3 DNA: 60 bases, framed from base 1. Ends trimmed: V by 8 bases, J by 7 bases; bases unmatched to a gene: 20. CDR1 and CDR2 were assigned from the germline V gene as KGHSH and LQKENI.

Recombination connected TRBV18 to TRBJ2-1, with 16 junctional bases fitting TRBD2. This receptor was identified in an adult with COVID-19. Sequencing was carried out using memory CD4+ T cells from PBMCs, cultured in vitro. Taken with the paper, the label for cell subset or site translates to: memory (non-naive) CD4+ T cells. The sequenced DNA is TGTGCCAGCACCTCCGGGACTAGCGGGAGGGCCAAGGTATACACGAATGAGCAGTTCTTC. Its coded protein is CASTSGTSGRAKVYTNEQFF.